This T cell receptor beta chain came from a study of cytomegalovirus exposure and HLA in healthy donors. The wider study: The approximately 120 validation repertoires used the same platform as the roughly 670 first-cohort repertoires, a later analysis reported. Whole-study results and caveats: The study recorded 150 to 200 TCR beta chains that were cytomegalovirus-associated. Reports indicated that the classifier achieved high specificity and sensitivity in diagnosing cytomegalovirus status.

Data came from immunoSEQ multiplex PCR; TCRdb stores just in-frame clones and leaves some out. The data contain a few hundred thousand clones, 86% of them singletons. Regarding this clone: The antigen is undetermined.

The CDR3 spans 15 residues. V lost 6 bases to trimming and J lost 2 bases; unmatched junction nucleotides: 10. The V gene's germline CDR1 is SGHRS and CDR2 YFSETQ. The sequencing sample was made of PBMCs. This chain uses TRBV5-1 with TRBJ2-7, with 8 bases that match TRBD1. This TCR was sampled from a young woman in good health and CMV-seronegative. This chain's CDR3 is CASTPGGQDPYEQYF. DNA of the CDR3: TGCGCCAGCACCCCTGGGGGACAGGATCCCTACGAGCAGTACTTC.